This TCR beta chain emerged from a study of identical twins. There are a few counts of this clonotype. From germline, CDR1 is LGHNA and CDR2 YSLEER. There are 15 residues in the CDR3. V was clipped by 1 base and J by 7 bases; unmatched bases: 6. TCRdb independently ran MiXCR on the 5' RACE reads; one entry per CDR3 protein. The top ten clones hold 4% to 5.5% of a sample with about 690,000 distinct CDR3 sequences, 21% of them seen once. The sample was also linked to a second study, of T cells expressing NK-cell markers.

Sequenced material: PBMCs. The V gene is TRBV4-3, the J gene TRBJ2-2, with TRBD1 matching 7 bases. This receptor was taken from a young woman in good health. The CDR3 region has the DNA TGCGCCAGCAGCCAAGTGGACAGGTCTATCGGGGAGCTGTTTTTT. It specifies CASSQVDRSIGELFF.